These T cell receptor beta chains were read from a single sample in a study of cytomegalovirus exposure and HLA in healthy donors. The method was immunoSEQ multiplex PCR; TCRdb's version includes in-frame clones alone and lacks a portion of them. The sample shows some 72,000 clones, almost 97% of them seen only once. The sequencing sample was made of PBMCs. These receptors all come from a young man in good health and CMV-seropositive. Each CDR3 is given with its conserved first and last residue. Each record gives: J gene, V gene, clone size, D gene, CDR3 DNA, CDR3 protein. A D gene is named only where the DNA matches it firmly. Clone size is stated in some rows and not others, as once, few, many or a class when expanded.

TRBJ2-7,TRBV27,.,TRBD1,TGTGCCAGTTGGGACAGGCTAACGGGGGAGCAGTACTTC,CASWDRLTGEQYF
TRBJ2-7,TRBV5-4,.,TRBD2,TGTGCCAGCAGCCCCGGTGCGGGAGGGCCCCGCGAGCAGTACTTC,CASSPGAGGPREQYF
TRBJ2-7,TRBV27,once,TRBD2,TGTGCCAGCAGGGGACTAGCGGGAGGGCCATACGAGCAGTACTTC,CASRGLAGGPYEQYF
TRBJ1-1,TRBV9,.,.,TGTGCCAGCCGCCAGGGCACTGAAGCTTTCTTT,CASRQGTEAFF
TRBJ2-2,TRBV7-9,.,TRBD2,TGTGCCAGCAGCCCTAAGGGACTAGCGGGAGGACTCACCGGGGAGCTGTTTTTT,CASSPKGLAGGLTGELFF
TRBJ2-3,TRBV7-6,.,.,TGTGCCAGCAGCTTAAAAGGGGGAGGGCCAGATACGCAGTATTTT,CASSLKGGGPDTQYF
TRBJ2-3,TRBV5-1,.,TRBD2,TGCGCCAGCAGCTTGGTTGTTCGTAGCGGGAGTTCAGATACGCAGTATTTT,CASSLVVRSGSSDTQYF
TRBJ2-7,TRBV13,few,TRBD2,TGTGCCAGCAGCTTCGGCGGGAGGTCCCACGAGCAGTACTTC,CASSFGGRSHEQYF
TRBJ2-5,TRBV6-6,.,TRBD2,TGTGCCACCGGACTAGCGCAAGAGACCCAGTACTTC,CATGLAQETQYF
TRBJ2-7,TRBV11-2,.,TRBD2,TGTGCCAGCAGCCGTAGCGGGGGAAGCTCCTACGAGCAGTACTTC,CASSRSGGSSYEQYF
TRBJ1-2,TRBV9,.,TRBD1,TGTGCCAGCAGCGGAAGACAGGGCCCCTATGGCTACACCTTC,CASSGRQGPYGYTF
TRBJ2-7,TRBV5-4,.,TRBD2,TGTGCCAGCAGCTCCACTGCGGGACTAGCGGGAGGGCCGGGATTCTACGAGCAGTACTTC,CASSSTAGLAGGPGFYEQYF
TRBJ2-7,TRBV13,.,.,TGTGCCAGCAGCTCAAACGGGAATCAGTACTTC,CASSSNGNQYF
TRBJ2-3,TRBV6-5,.,.,TGTGCCAGCACACGACTAAACCACGATACGCAGTATTTT,CASTRLNHDTQYF
TRBJ2-7,TRBV6-5,.,.,TGTGCCAGCCGCAACTTACGGGATCGTACCAACGAGCAGTACTTC,CASRNLRDRTNEQYF
TRBJ1-4,TRBV5-4,.,.,TGTGCCAGTCGGACAGACGCAACTAATGAAAAACTGTTTTTT,CASRTDATNEKLFF
TRBJ1-1,TRBV7-8,.,TRBD1,TGTGCCAGCAGCGCAACAGGGGTGAACACTGAAGCTTTCTTT,CASSATGVNTEAFF
TRBJ2-1,TRBV5-4,.,.,TGTGCCAGCAGGGCCGACAGCAATGAGCAGTTCTTC,CASRADSNEQFF
TRBJ2-4,TRBV19,.,TRBD2,TGTGCCAGTAGCGCTAGCGGGAGGCCCCTTCCTAAAAACATTCAGTACTTC,CASSASGRPLPKNIQYF
TRBJ1-5,TRBV9,.,TRBD1,TGTGCCAGCAGCGGCGGACAGGACAATCAGCCCCAGCATTTT,CASSGGQDNQPQHF
TRBJ1-2,TRBV19,once,TRBD1,TGTGCCAGTAGGGGGACAGGGATAGGTGATGGCTACACCTTC,CASRGTGIGDGYTF
TRBJ2-5,TRBV5-1,.,TRBD2,TGCGCCAGCAGCTTGGAGTGGCGGGAGAGAGGAGAGACCCAGTACTTC,CASSLEWRERGETQYF
TRBJ1-2,TRBV7-9,few,TRBD1,TGTGCCAGCAGCGCCTCCCTACAGGGGGCCTATGGCTACACCTTC,CASSASLQGAYGYTF
TRBJ2-7,TRBV30,once,.,TGTGCCTGGAGTGTACAAACGGGCTACGAGCAGTACTTC,CAWSVQTGYEQYF